The sequence of this T cell receptor (beta chain) was determined in a study of blood T cell repertoires in COVID-19. Clones were read by immunoSEQ multiplex PCR, and TCRdb kept only the in-frame ones, dropping some. Here the sample spans fewer than 250,000 clones, about 90% being singletons. This clone was picked up one time. The clonotype comes from a young man with COVID-19, enrolled during active disease. The sample taken for sequencing was peripheral blood.

The CDR3 here is CASSPPRGSGQPQHF. As DNA, the CDR3 is TGTGCCAGCAGCCCCCCTCGGGGGTCGGGTCAGCCCCAGCATTTT. The J gene is TRBJ1-5, the V gene TRBV28; a weak D match, TRBD1 (5 bases). The CDR3 is 15 amino acids. The germline V gene encodes CDR1 MDHEN and CDR2 SYDVKM. V shed 6 bases and J shed 6 bases, with 18 bases lying between them.